The rows below give T cell receptor beta chains drawn from one sample of a study of response to subunit inactivated influenza vaccine. TCRdb processed the RT-PCR reads anew with MiXCR; each CDR3 protein has one entry. The sample has fewer than 600,000 distinct CDR3 sequences, around 7.9% seen once. The input for sequencing was PBMCs from blood, taken roughly 24 months after vaccination. The receptors shown here come from a man in his fifties or sixties who received an inactivated influenza vaccine. Each CDR3 is given with its conserved first and last residue. Fields, in order: CDR3 length, D gene, J gene, V gene, clone size, CDR3 DNA, CDR3 protein. A D gene is named only where the DNA matches it firmly. Only part of the rows carry a size: once, few, many, or a class if the clone is expanded.

15 TRBD2 TRBJ2-1 TRBV12-3/TRBV12-4 . TGTGCCAGCAGTTTAAGTGGCGGGGGGGCAAATGAGCAGTTCTTC CASSLSGGGANEQFF
16 . TRBJ2-1 TRBV10-3 few TGTGCCATCAGTGAGTCGTCAGGACCTACCTACAATGAGCAGTTCTTC CAISESSGPTYNEQFF
15 . TRBJ2-7 TRBV12-3/TRBV12-4 . TGTGCCAGCAGTTTTCAAGGGGGGTTTGCTTACGAGCAGTACTTC CASSFQGGFAYEQYF
17 TRBD2 TRBJ2-7 TRBV20-1 few TGCAGTGCCGCCTCCGGGACTAGCGGGGGGGGCTCCTACGAGCAGTACTTC CSAASGTSGGGSYEQYF
14 . TRBJ1-1 TRBV20-1 . TGCAGTGCTAGAGATCGGGCTTACTACACTGAAGCTTTCTTT CSARDRAYYTEAFF
12 . TRBJ2-3 TRBV12-3/TRBV12-4 . TGTGCCAGCAGTTTAGAAGTCGGTACGCAGTATTTT CASSLEVGTQYF
13 . TRBJ2-1 TRBV19 many TGTGCCAGTAGTATGGGGGGTTACAATGAGCAGTTCTTC CASSMGGYNEQFF
15 TRBD1 TRBJ2-7 TRBV24-1 few TGTGCCACCAGTGATCCTTCGACAGGGGTCTACGAGCAGTACTTC CATSDPSTGVYEQYF
15 TRBD1 TRBJ1-5 TRBV20-1 few TGCAGTGCTAGAGATGCCAGACAGGGGGCAGGAGACCAGCATTTT CSARDARQGAGDQHF
16 TRBD2 TRBJ2-3 TRBV15 few TGTGCCACCAGCAGAGATGGGAGCGGGGCAAGCTTGACGCAGTATTTT CATSRDGSGASLTQYF
15 . TRBJ1-1 TRBV7-9 few TGTGCCAGCAGCTTAGAACCGACGGCGTACACTGAAGCTTTCTTT CASSLEPTAYTEAFF
14 TRBD1 TRBJ2-3 TRBV7-8 . TGTGCCAGCATCCCGGGGACAGGTGATTATACGCAGTATTTT CASIPGTGDYTQYF
15 TRBD2 TRBJ2-1 TRBV6-2/TRBV6-3 many TGTGCCACCTTGATCACTAGCGGGGGTGACAATGAGCAGTTCTTC CATLITSGGDNEQFF
20 TRBD2 TRBJ2-7 TRBV10-3 few TGTGCCATCAGATTAAGCGCCGGGACTAGCGGGAGCGGCCGGGTAGTTGAGCAGTACTTC CAIRLSAGTSGSGRVVEQYF
17 TRBD2 TRBJ2-3 TRBV15 . TGTGCCACCAGCAGAGAGCAGGCGGGAGTTTTCACAGATACGCAGTATTTT CATSREQAGVFTDTQYF
14 TRBD1 TRBJ2-3 TRBV15 . TGTGCCACCAGCAGAGGGACAGGGGCAGATACGCAGTATTTT CATSRGTGADTQYF
15 . TRBJ1-6 TRBV3-1 few TGTGCCAGCAGCCAATTAGGGACCGATAATTCACCCCTCCACTTT CASSQLGTDNSPLHF
15 TRBD1 TRBJ1-5 TRBV2 few TGTGCCAGTCGGGACAGCTTTTATAGCAATCAGCCCCAGCATTTT CASRDSFYSNQPQHF
12 . TRBJ2-7 TRBV12-3/TRBV12-4 . TGTGCCAGCAGCCTCCTTTACGGTGAGCAGTACTTC CASSLLYGEQYF
12 TRBD1 TRBJ2-7 TRBV2 . TGTGCCAGCAGTTTGGACAGGGGATGGCAGTACTTC CASSLDRGWQYF
12 TRBD1 TRBJ1-5 TRBV20-1 few TGCAGTGTCCAGGGGGGCAATCAGCCCCAGCATTTT CSVQGGNQPQHF
17 TRBD1 TRBJ2-5 TRBV12-3/TRBV12-4 few TGTGCCAGCACCTTCCGGCGCTTGTCGACAGGGCAAGAGACCCAGTACTTC CASTFRRLSTGQETQYF